Below, 27 T cell receptor beta chains from the same sample are listed, as sequenced in a study of blood T cells in healthy people across ages. A second PCR, run for roughly 7 to 12 cycles, used a sample-barcoded 5' primer plus a J-beta primer mix. A single record per CDR3 protein comes from TCRdb applying MiXCR to the 5' RACE reads. Here the sample spans hundreds of thousands of distinct CDR3 sequences, approximately 29% being singletons. Sequencing was carried out using blood. All receptors derive from a woman older than 75 in good health.

This clonotype was seen repeatedly, ten times or more. The chain has TRBV5-4 and TRBJ2-3, with D possibly TRBD2 on 7 matching bases. CDR1 SGHNT and CDR2 YYREEE come from the germline V gene (reference sequence). Trimming stripped 1 base from V and 5 bases from J, with 14 bases between. This CDR3 region has 15 residues. In DNA, the CDR3 is TGTGCCAGCAGCTTGTCGGTGGGGGGGCAAGATACGCAGTATTTT. Translation: CASSLSVGGQDTQYF.

For the CDR3, the DNA is TGTGCCAGCAGTTACTCGATCACAGGGAAAGAGACCCAGTACTTC. Its protein is CASSYSITGKETQYF. This chain connects TRBV6-5 to TRBJ2-5, with D tentatively TRBD1 (6 bases). This CDR3 is built from 15 residues. The germline V and J ends were trimmed by 0 bases and 3 bases, with 11 bases remaining between them. Looked up from germline, CDR1 is MNHEY and CDR2 is SVGAGI.

Ten or more counts support this clonotype. The chain employs TRBV16 and TRBJ2-1; the match to TRBD2 covers 9 bases. V dropped 8 bases and J dropped 3; count of bases not matched to a gene: 8. Germline V gene sequence: CDR1 KGHSY, CDR2 FQNENV. This CDR3 has 15 residues. CDR3 nucleotides: TGTGCCAGCTCACCCCCTAGCGGGGTCTACAATGAGCAGTTCTTC. Amino acids: CASSPPSGVYNEQFF. Combining the CDR3 with reference TRBV16 and TRBJ2-1 gives the whole variable domain GEEVAQTPKHLVRGEGQKAKLYCAPIKGHSYVFWYQQVLKNEFKFLISFQNENVFDETGMPKERFSAKCLPNSPCSLEIQATKLEDSAVYFCASSPPSGVYNEQFFGPGTRLTVL.

This clonotype was seen at least ten times. The V and J genes are TRBV20-1 and TRBJ1-5; TRBD1 matches 8 bases. J gave up 2 bases and V 5 bases, and 14 bases lay outside the gene matches. This CDR3 region has 17 residues. Germline CDR1 is DFQATT and CDR2 is SNEGSKA (reference sequence). The CDR3: CSAQGQDFLEGNQPQHF. CDR3 in DNA: TGCAGTGCTCAGGGACAGGACTTTCTTGAGGGCAATCAGCCCCAGCATTTT.

About this clonotype: A junction end diverges from the germline sequence, so it may reflect a read error. The chain is built from TRBV5-1 and TRBJ2-1; D possibly corresponds to TRBD2 (6 bases). The length of the CDR3 is 16 residues. CDR1 and CDR2 (germline): SGHRS, YFSETQ. The CDR3 bases are TGTGCCAGCAGCCAGCGCGGGGAGCGGACGTACAATGAGCAGTTCTTC. This gives the protein CASSQRGERTYNEQFF. Complete variable domain (other parts from reference TRBV5-1 and TRBJ2-1): KAGVTQTPRYLIKTRGQQVTLSCSPISGHRSVSWYQQTPGQGLQFLFEYFSETQRNKGNFPGRFSGRQFSNSRSEMNVSTLELGDSALYLCASSQRGERTYNEQFFGPGTRLTVL.

This clonotype was observed a handful of times. The chain carries TRBV21-1 and TRBJ2-7; the table names TRBD1, a call not compared with the DNA. TRBV21-1 is a documented pseudogene. The CDR3 loop spans 16 amino acids. The CDR3 loop is CASSNTGDRDLYEQYF. CDR3 nucleotide sequence: TGTGCCAGCAGCAACACAGGCGACAGGGATCTCTACGAGCAGTACTTC.

This chain connects TRBV5-1 to TRBJ2-5, with D possibly being TRBD2 (5 bases). V gave up 0 bases and J gave up 6 bases, with 6 bases separating them. Germline V lookup: CDR1 SGHRS, CDR2 YFSETQ. CDR3 length: 12 amino acids. The CDR3 protein is CASSLGEQTQYF. In DNA, the CDR3 is TGCGCCAGCAGCTTGGGGGAGCAGACCCAGTACTTC.

The chain is built from TRBV6-2 or TRBV6-3 and TRBJ1-2, with D possibly matching TRBD1 (5 bases). The length of the CDR3 is 13 residues. Trimming took off 2 bases at V and 8 bases at J, with 12 bases between the two ends. CDR1 and CDR2 (germline): MNHEY, SVGEGT. The CDR3 loop is CASSYVGGQGYTF. Here the CDR3 DNA reads TGTGCCAGCAGTTACGTCGGGGGTCAGGGCTACACCTTC.

This chain connects TRBV5-1 to TRBJ1-4, with D possibly matching TRBD1 (6 bases). Germline-derived CDR1 and CDR2 are SGHRS and YFSETQ. This CDR3 is 14 amino acids long. Trimming cost V 4 bases and J 3 bases, with 10 bases left between them. The CDR3 sequence: CASSKQGPNEKLFF. The DNA of the CDR3 is TGCGCCAGCAGCAAACAGGGACCTAATGAAAAACTGTTTTTT.

The chain links TRBV5-1 to TRBJ2-3, with 7 bases fitting TRBD1. This CDR3 is built from 14 residues. Germline CDR1 SGHRS, CDR2 YFSETQ. With V trimmed by 5 bases and J by 0 bases, 3 bases remained unmatched. CDR3 DNA sequence: TGCGCCAGCAGAGCGACAGGGAGCACAGATACGCAGTATTTT. Amino acids: CASRATGSTDTQYF. Together with reference TRBV5-1 and TRBJ2-3, the CDR3 gives the full variable domain: KAGVTQTPRYLIKTRGQQVTLSCSPISGHRSVSWYQQTPGQGLQFLFEYFSETQRNKGNFPGRFSGRQFSNSRSEMNVSTLELGDSALYLCASRATGSTDTQYFGPGTRLTVL.

This clonotype was picked up a small number of times. The V and J genes are TRBV5-1 and TRBJ1-1, with 8 positions matching TRBD1. With 1 base clipped from V and 4 bases from J, the junction kept 3 bases outside the gene matches. The CDR3 loop spans 14 amino acids. Per germline, CDR1 SGHRS and CDR2 YFSETQ. Here the CDR3 DNA reads TGCGCCAGCAGCTTGCCGGACAGGGCCACTGAAGCTTTCTTT. Amino acid sequence: CASSLPDRATEAFF.

This clonotype showed up many times. The rearrangement uses TRBV20-1 and TRBJ1-2; 9 positions match TRBD1. Per the germline V gene, CDR1 is DFQATT and CDR2 is SNEGSKA (reference sequence). The CDR3 contains 14 residues. Unmatched junction bases numbered 5, after V lost 4 bases and J lost 2 bases. CDR3 coding DNA: TGCAGTGCTATAAGGACAGGGGCGAACTATGGCTACACCTTC. This codes for CSAIRTGANYGYTF.

A word on this clonotype: A read error may be the cause here, since a much bigger clone is one base away. The rearrangement links TRBV20-1 to TRBJ2-3; D is undetermined. Trimming took off 7 bases at V and 0 bases at J, with 11 bases between the two ends. The germline V gene encodes CDR1 DFQATT and CDR2 SNEGSKA (reference sequence). The CDR3 is 13 residues long. In nucleotides, the CDR3 is TGCAGTGGGACGGGCACTAGCACAGATACGCAGTATTTT. It translates to CSGTGTSTDTQYF.

This clonotype was observed many times. The chain carries TRBV12-3 or TRBV12-4 and TRBJ1-6, with a tentative D call TRBD1 (5 bases). The CDR3 has 14 residues. V was clipped by 6 bases and J by 13 bases, with 19 bases between them. The CDR3 loop reads CASRGGELTSPLHF. In nucleotides, the CDR3 is TGTGCCAGCAGGGGGGGAGAGCTTACGTCCCCCCTCCACTTT.

There are many counts of this clonotype. At one end, the junction sequence differs from germline, possibly due to a read error. The chain links TRBV20-1 to TRBJ2-7; TRBD2 is a possible D gene (6 bases). From germline, CDR1 is DFQATT and CDR2 SNEGSKA (reference sequence). The CDR3 runs to 14 residues. In nucleotides, the CDR3 is TGCAGCGCTAGGCCAGCGGGCTCTTCCTACGAGCAGTACTTC. This encodes CSARPAGSSYEQYF.

This clonotype has a count of ten or more. The chain recombines TRBV27 with TRBJ2-5; TRBD1 is a possible D gene (7 bases). V lost 3 bases, J lost 5 bases, and 16 bases lay in between. Germline CDR1 MNHEY, CDR2 SMNVEV (reference sequence). The CDR3 sequence is 15 residues long. The CDR3 spells CASSFSQGGQETQYF. Here the CDR3 DNA reads TGTGCCAGCAGTTTTTCTCAGGGGGGCCAGGAGACCCAGTACTTC.

This sequence joins TRBV3-1 and TRBJ1-1; D remains ambiguous. Trimming removed 1 base at V and 3 bases at J, with 6 bases between. The CDR3 loop spans 13 amino acids. The germline gives CDR1 LGHDT, CDR2 YNNKEL (reference sequence). The CDR3: CASSQGGHTEAFF. For the CDR3, the DNA is TGTGCCAGCAGCCAAGGTGGTCACACTGAAGCTTTCTTT.

This clonotype has only a few counts. This may stem from a read error, because a much larger clone lies one nucleotide away. V is TRBV28 and J is TRBJ2-1; a weak D match, TRBD2 (7 bases). Matching the DNA end better, TRBJ2-7 makes the J call doubtful. The CDR3 contains 15 residues. Germline loops: CDR1 MDHEN, CDR2 SYDVKM. The CDR3 sequence is CASSLLGGAYNEQYF. The CDR3, as DNA: TGTGCCAGCAGTTTACTAGGGGGGGCGTACAATGAGCAGTACTTC.

This clonotype was recorded at least ten times. The CDR3: CASSYKRGTEAFF. The CDR3 DNA is TGTGCCAGCAGTTACAAGCGAGGCACTGAAGCTTTCTTT. The rearrangement links TRBV6-5 to TRBJ1-1; D call uncertain. Germline-derived CDR1 and CDR2 are MNHEY and SVGAGI. The CDR3 loop spans 13 amino acids. Trimming stripped 2 bases from V and 4 bases from J, with 8 bases between.

In this sample, this clonotype turned up many times. The chain has TRBV24-1 and TRBJ2-1; D is possibly TRBD1 (6 bases). Trimming pared 4 bases from V and 0 bases from J, leaving 12 bases between. The length of the CDR3 is 16 residues. The germline CDR1 and CDR2 sequences are KGHDR and SFDVKD. Here the CDR3 reads CATSDPRGSSYNEQFF. Written as DNA, the CDR3 is TGTGCCACCAGTGACCCCAGGGGCAGCTCCTACAATGAGCAGTTCTTC.

This clonotype has only a few counts. The V gene is TRBV15, the J gene TRBJ2-3; possible D gene TRBD2, 5 bases. Per germline, CDR1 LNHNV and CDR2 YYDKDF (reference sequence). V dropped 1 base and J dropped 0 bases, with 14 bases sitting between them. The CDR3 runs to 17 residues. The CDR3 bases are TGTGCCACCAGCAGAGCGAGCGGAGGCCCAAGCACAGATACGCAGTATTTT. It is translated as CATSRASGGPSTDTQYF.

The rearrangement uses TRBV5-1 and TRBJ2-5; 8 bases agree with TRBD2. V shed 0 bases, J shed 11 bases, and the junction held 15 bases outside the gene matches. This CDR3 is 16 amino acids long. Germline CDR1 and CDR2: SGHRS and YFSETQ. The CDR3 DNA reads TGCGCCAGCAGCTTGGATCGGCCCGGGGGGGCCTGGGAGCAGTACTTC. Translating gives CASSLDRPGGAWEQYF.

The J gene is TRBJ2-7, the V gene TRBV7-2; no clear D gene. CDR3 length equals 13 residues. Per the germline V gene, CDR1 is SGHTA and CDR2 is FQGNSA. The ends were cut back, 3 bases at V and 2 bases at J, with 8 bases in the middle. The CDR3 DNA follows: TGTGCCAGCAGCTTGACTCAAGCCTACGAGCAGTACTTC. It yields the protein CASSLTQAYEQYF.

Only a few counts were recorded for this clonotype. The chain links TRBV3-1 to TRBJ2-7; 9 bases line up with TRBD1. The CDR3 has 16 residues. Germline lookup yields CDR1 LGHDT and CDR2 YNNKEL (reference sequence). With V trimmed by 0 bases and J by 3 bases, 6 bases remained unmatched. The CDR3 sequence: CASSQDGTGSLYEQYF. Written as DNA, the CDR3 is TGTGCCAGCAGCCAAGATGGGACAGGGTCCCTCTACGAGCAGTACTTC.

The chain couples TRBV29-1 to TRBJ1-1; D gene uncertain. With 5 bases removed from V and 1 base from J, the gap between germline ends came to 17 bases. Germline CDR1 and CDR2: SQVTM and ANQGSEA. The CDR3 is made up of 15 amino acids. CDR3 protein: CSVSRSWGGNTEAFF. The CDR3 coding sequence is TGCAGCGTTTCCCGTTCATGGGGAGGGAACACTGAAGCTTTCTTT.

This clonotype was found many times. This chain uses TRBV5-1 with TRBJ2-1; TRBD2 aligns across 8 bases. Germline V gene sequence: CDR1 SGHRS, CDR2 YFSETQ. V was clipped by 3 bases and J by 8 bases; unmatched bases: 19. The CDR3 is 18 amino acids. CDR3 region: CASSYNPQRGGLVDEQFF. In DNA, the CDR3 is TGCGCCAGCAGCTACAACCCTCAACGGGGGGGCCTCGTAGATGAGCAGTTCTTC.

In this sample, this clonotype turned up many times. CDR3 sequence: CAISELAGGLNTGELFF. The CDR3 region has the DNA TGTGCCATCAGTGAATTAGCGGGGGGGCTGAACACCGGGGAGCTGTTTTTT. The chain is built from TRBV10-3 and TRBJ2-2; 11 positions match TRBD2. CDR1 is ENHRY and CDR2 is SYGVKD in the germline V gene. V shed 3 bases, J shed 1 base, and the junction held 4 bases outside the gene matches. CDR3 length equals 17 residues.